One and the same sample provided the 24 T cell receptor beta chains below, sequenced in a study of blood T cell repertoires in COVID-19. Data came from immunoSEQ multiplex PCR; TCRdb stores just in-frame clones and leaves some out. Of 150,000 to 200,000 clones listed, 80% to 90% are singletons. Sequencing was carried out using peripheral blood. The source of these receptors is a woman aged 70-85 years with COVID-19, enrolled during active disease.

This clone was detected only once. The V call is TRBV6-5, the J call TRBJ1-2; TRBD1 is a possible D gene (6 bases). CDR3 length equals 14 residues. The germline CDR1 and CDR2 sequences are MNHEY and SVGAGI. The germline V and J ends were trimmed by 7 bases and 4 bases, with 16 bases remaining between them. The CDR3 here is CASNIGGVAYGYTF. For the CDR3, the DNA is TGTGCCAGCAACATAGGGGGGGTGGCCTATGGCTACACCTTC.

This sequence joins TRBV30 and TRBJ1-2; 7 nucleotides line up with TRBD1. J gave up 8 bases and V 5 bases, and 5 bases lay outside the gene matches. This CDR3 is built from 11 residues. Germline V lookup: CDR1 GTSNPN, CDR2 SVGIG (reference sequence). Here the CDR3 DNA reads TGTGCCTGGGGGACAGCCCGGGGCTACACCTTC. Its translation: CAWGTARGYTF.

The chain carries TRBV5-1 and TRBJ1-1, with 7 bases lining up with TRBD1. Germline assignment: CDR1 SGHRS and CDR2 YFSETQ. The trim removed 4 bases at V and 9 bases at J, leaving 3 bases unmatched. The CDR3 has 11 amino acids. CDR3: CASSEDRQAFF. CDR3 sequence (DNA): TGCGCCAGCAGCGAGGACAGGCAAGCTTTCTTT.

This rearrangement joins TRBV30 to TRBJ2-5; TRBD2 matches at 7 bases. The V gene end was trimmed by 5 bases and the J gene end by 4 bases; junction bases not matched to a gene: 1. CDR1 is GTSNPN and CDR2 is SVGIG in the germline V gene (reference sequence). This CDR3 region has 11 residues. CDR3 amino acids: CAWASGETQYF. The CDR3 region has the DNA TGTGCCTGGGCTAGCGGAGAGACCCAGTACTTC.

The rearrangement joins TRBV28 to TRBJ1-3; 7 bases are shared with TRBD1. Germline V gene data show CDR1 as MDHEN and CDR2 as SYDVKM. V shed 10 bases and J 4 bases; nucleotides not matched to a gene: 7. The CDR3 is 13 amino acids. CDR3 sequence (DNA): TGTGCCACCCACAGGGGTCCCGGAAACACCATATATTTT. This translates into CATHRGPGNTIYF.

The genes are TRBV28 and TRBJ2-1; 7 positions agree with TRBD1. Unmatched junction bases numbered 7, after V lost 8 bases and J lost 0 bases. This CDR3 comprises 15 residues. Germline CDR1 is MDHEN and CDR2 is SYDVKM. The CDR3, as DNA: TGTGCCAGCTTAGGGGGCCCTAGCTCCTACAATGAGCAGTTCTTC. Amino acid sequence: CASLGGPSSYNEQFF.

The table lists this clone with a few counts. The same CDR3 can be traced to other DNA sequences in this sample. This chain joins TRBV19 and TRBJ1-6, with 12 bases identical to TRBD1. Germline CDR1 and CDR2: LNHDA and SQIVND (reference sequence). This CDR3 spans 15 amino acids. The V and J ends lost 4 bases and 7 bases, in that order; junction bases with no gene match: 2. The DNA of the CDR3 is TGTGCCAGTAGTACGGGACAGGGGGCGAATTCACCCCTCCACTTT. Its protein product is CASSTGQGANSPLHF.

V is TRBV29-1 and J is TRBJ2-7, with 10 bases lining up with TRBD2. Trimming took 7 bases from V and 4 from J; bases not matched to a gene: 7. Per the germline V gene, CDR1 is SQVTM and CDR2 is ANQGSEA. The CDR3 length is 13 residues. CDR3 DNA: TGCAGCGCTACTAGCGGGACCTTTTACGAGCAGTACTTC. Translation: CSATSGTFYEQYF.

CDR3 coding DNA: TGTGCCAGCAGCCTCAGGAACACCATATATTTT. Its translation: CASSLRNTIYF. The chain recombines TRBV3-1 (or the pseudogene TRBV3-2) with TRBJ1-3; the D is unclear. Germline CDR1 reads LGHDT; CDR2 reads YNNKEL (reference sequence). The CDR3 length is 11 residues. The ends were cut back, 4 bases at V and 7 bases at J, with 5 bases in the middle.

The chain recombines TRBV5-1 with TRBJ1-1; 8 positions match TRBD1. The CDR3 runs 16 residues. The V gene end was trimmed by 0 bases and the J gene end by 2 bases; junction bases not matched to a gene: 6. Germline V CDR1 and CDR2: SGHRS, YFSETQ. The CDR3 loop reads CASSLDGAGGNTEAFF. The CDR3 bases are TGCGCCAGCAGCTTGGATGGGGCAGGGGGCAACACTGAAGCTTTCTTT.

The V gene is TRBV3-1 (or the pseudogene TRBV3-2), the J gene TRBJ2-4; TRBD2 matches 8 bases. Germline CDR1 reads LGHDT; CDR2 reads YNNKEL (reference sequence). The CDR3 loop spans 17 amino acids. After removal of 4 bases from V and 0 bases from J, the junction contained 8 bases not matched to a gene. Here the CDR3 reads CASSRIREGQAKNIQYF. CDR3 DNA sequence: TGTGCCAGCAGCCGCATCCGGGAGGGCCAAGCCAAAAACATTCAGTACTTC.

This clone came up once. The rearrangement joins TRBV18 to TRBJ1-5; maybe TRBD1 (5 bases). The CDR3 length is 12 residues. V was cut by 0 bases and J by 9 bases, with 6 bases left in between. Germline loops: CDR1 KGHSH, CDR2 LQKENI. The CDR3 coding sequence is TGTGCCAGCTCACCACCGGGGGGGCCCCAGCATTTT. It translates to CASSPPGGPQHF.

This sequence joins TRBV7-2 and TRBJ2-7, with D possibly matching TRBD1 (5 bases). Germline V CDR1 and CDR2: SGHTA, FQGNSA. The germline V and J ends were trimmed by 2 bases and 0 bases, with 14 bases remaining between them. The CDR3 has 16 residues. CDR3 in amino acids: CASSLNGWGLSYEQYF. DNA of the CDR3: TGTGCCAGCAGCTTAAATGGTTGGGGCCTCTCCTACGAGCAGTACTTC.

The CDR3: CATSAGTGHEQFF. CDR3 coding DNA: TGTGCCACCAGTGCAGGGACAGGCCATGAGCAGTTCTTC. The V and J genes are TRBV24-1 and TRBJ2-1; 8 bases align to TRBD1. The CDR3 sequence is 13 residues long. V lost 5 bases and J lost 8; bases outside the gene matches: 4. CDR1 and CDR2 (germline): KGHDR, SFDVKD.

The V call is TRBV5-1, the J call TRBJ2-3; D is perhaps TRBD2 (6 bases). The V end lost 5 bases, the J end lost 3 bases, and 19 bases lay between the germline ends. CDR1 is SGHRS and CDR2 is YFSETQ in the germline V gene. This CDR3 is 16 amino acids long. The CDR3 coding sequence is TGCGCCAGCAGTTTTGGACGTTCCGGGGGTACAGATACGCAGTATTTT. Protein sequence: CASSFGRSGGTDTQYF.

This clone was counted once. CDR3 loop: CASSQEMGLETQYF. In DNA form, the CDR3 reads TGTGCCAGCAGCCAAGAGATGGGGCTTGAGACCCAGTACTTC. The chain links TRBV14 to TRBJ2-5; TRBD1 is a possible D gene (5 bases). Germline CDR1 reads SGHDN; CDR2 reads FVKESK. V was clipped by 0 bases and J by 5 bases, with 10 bases between them. The CDR3 has 14 amino acids.

The chain couples TRBV19 to TRBJ2-7, with D perhaps matching TRBD1 (5 bases). V was shortened by 4 bases and J by 2 bases, with 9 bases between the two germline ends. The germline V gene encodes CDR1 LNHDA and CDR2 SQIVND (reference sequence). This CDR3 is built from 13 residues. In nucleotides, the CDR3 is TGTGCCAGTAGTAGAGACAGTACCTACGAGCAGTACTTC. It yields the protein CASSRDSTYEQYF.

This clone appeared a single time. The chain is built from TRBV27 and TRBJ1-6, with a weak D call TRBD1 (5 bases). CDR3 length: 15 residues. V was trimmed by 3 bases and J by 9 bases, leaving 15 bases between them. Germline values: CDR1 MNHEY, CDR2 SMNVEV (reference sequence). The CDR3 DNA reads as TGTGCCAGCAGTTTCGCCGGGACTACGGGTTCACCCCTCCACTTT. Encoded protein: CASSFAGTTGSPLHF.

The chain uses TRBV29-1 and TRBJ1-2; no clear D gene. Germline V gene data show CDR1 as SQVTM and CDR2 as ANQGSEA. CDR3 size: 13 residues. With 0 bases removed from V and 0 bases from J, the gap between germline ends came to 5 bases. In DNA form, the CDR3 reads TGCAGCGTTGAAGACAGTCCTAACTATGGCTACACCTTC. It encodes CSVEDSPNYGYTF.

The chain joins TRBV6-4 to TRBJ2-7; possibly TRBD1 for D (6 bases). V gave up 5 bases and J gave up 0 bases, with 11 bases separating them. The CDR3 sequence is 14 residues long. CDR1 is MRHNA, CDR2 SNTAGT, per germline. In DNA form, the CDR3 reads TGTGCCAGCAGTCCCCGGACAGCCTCCTACGAGCAGTACTTC. Its protein is CASSPRTASYEQYF.

V and J are TRBV2 and TRBJ2-7, with a possible D match to TRBD1 (6 bases). Trimming left V 7 bases short and J 5 bases short, with 18 bases between. The CDR3 has 14 amino acids. Germline V gives CDR1 SNHLY, CDR2 FYNNEI. The CDR3 reads CASIFRDITHEQYF. DNA for the CDR3: TGTGCCAGCATTTTTCGGGACATCACCCACGAGCAGTACTTC.

The rearrangement joins TRBV28 to TRBJ2-1, with D perhaps matching TRBD1 (6 bases). Germline assignment: CDR1 MDHEN and CDR2 SYDVKM. CDR3 length: 11 amino acids. V was clipped by 6 bases and J by 15 bases, with 15 bases between them. CDR3 amino acids: CASSSGQSPFF. CDR3 bases: TGTGCCAGCAGCTCTGGACAGAGCCCGTTCTTC. Looking up the rest from reference TRBV28 and TRBJ2-1 gives the full variable domain: DVKVTQSSRYLVKRTGEKVFLECVQDMDHENMFWYRQDPGLGLRLIYFSYDVKMKEKGDIPEGYSVSREKKERFSLILESASTNQTSMYLCASSSGQSPFFGPGTRLTVL.

V gene TRBV19 combines with J gene TRBJ1-1, with a possible D match to TRBD1 (6 bases). The CDR3 loop spans 17 amino acids. Per germline, CDR1 LNHDA and CDR2 SQIVND (reference sequence). Trimming removed 8 bases from V and 4 bases from J, with 26 bases in between. The CDR3 loop reads CASRRRSLQGSVTEAFF. The CDR3 DNA is TGTGCCAGTCGAAGGCGGTCACTGCAGGGGAGTGTCACTGAAGCTTTCTTT.

This clone was counted between two and nine times. This rearrangement joins TRBV14 to TRBJ2-1; 7 bases fit TRBD1. CDR1 SGHDN and CDR2 FVKESK come from the germline V gene. The CDR3 covers 14 residues. Germline trimming cut 4 bases from V and 4 bases from J; bases unmatched to any gene: 4. CDR3 amino acids: CASSPGQMYNEQFF. CDR3 nucleotide sequence: TGTGCCAGCAGCCCGGGACAGATGTACAATGAGCAGTTCTTC.